Listed below are T cell receptor beta chains from one sample, sequenced in a study of blood T cells in healthy people across ages. TCRdb ran MiXCR on the 5' RACE reads and lists one entry per CDR3 protein. In the table there are 600,000 to 1,000,000 distinct CDR3 sequences, more than 45% of which are singletons. The source material was blood. Receptor source: a man aged 25-40 years in good health. Both conserved end residues are part of each CDR3. Fields, in order: V gene, D gene, clone size, J gene, CDR3 protein, CDR3 DNA. D genes are given only for firm matches. Clone size, where shown, is once, few, many, or a class for clones that have expanded.

TRBV12-3/TRBV12-4	TRBD2	NA	TRBJ2-5	CASSSVSGGRETQYF	TGTGCCAGCAGTTCCGTGTCGGGCGGGAGAGAGACCCAGTACTTC
TRBV6-4	NA	many	TRBJ2-1	CASSGNRGNEQFF	TGTGCCAGCAGTGGAAATCGCGGGAATGAGCAGTTCTTC
TRBV29-1	TRBD1	NA	TRBJ1-2	CSVQGQGPLDGYTF	TGCAGCGTTCAGGGACAGGGGCCCCTGGACGGCTACACCTTC
TRBV7-2	NA	NA	TRBJ2-1	CASRQFIAAEQFF	TGTGCCAGCAGGCAGTTCATAGCGGCGGAGCAGTTCTTC
TRBV7-9	NA	NA	TRBJ2-3	CSSSGRRRTGRSDTQYF	TGTTCCAGTAGCGGACGACGAAGGACAGGACGTTCAGATACGCAGTATTTT
TRBV5-6	NA	NA	TRBJ2-6	CASFTQSGANVLTF	TGTGCCAGCTTTACTCAGTCTGGGGCCAACGTCCTGACTTTC
TRBV15	TRBD1	NA	TRBJ1-2	CATSRDYPGPRTGGYTF	TGTGCCACCAGCAGAGATTATCCCGGACCCAGGACAGGAGGCTACACCTTC
TRBV15	NA	NA	TRBJ1-2	CATSRGGKMVGYTF	TGTGCCACCAGCAGAGGAGGGAAGATGGTTGGCTACACCTTC
TRBV20-1	TRBD1	NA	TRBJ2-5	CSASSRDRASQTQYF	TGCAGTGCTAGTTCCCGGGACAGGGCGTCTCAGACCCAGTACTTC
TRBV20-1	NA	NA	TRBJ2-1	CSALNPRSGIDEQFF	TGCAGTGCTCTCAACCCCAGGTCAGGGATTGATGAGCAGTTCTTC
TRBV6-6	NA	NA	TRBJ2-5	CASSHKFGRGEETQYF	TGTGCCAGCAGCCACAAGTTCGGCAGGGGGGAAGAGACCCAGTACTTC
TRBV21-1	NA	NA	TRBJ2-3	CASTLTSGIPTDTQYF	TGTGCCAGCACCTTGACTAGCGGGATACCCACAGATACGCAGTATTTT
TRBV5-1	NA	once	TRBJ1-1	CASSPGAQNTEAFF	TGCGCCAGCAGCCCCGGGGCACAGAACACTGAAGCTTTCTTT
TRBV7-2	TRBD1	NA	TRBJ2-3	CANSGTGGKDTQYF	TGTGCCAACAGCGGCACAGGGGGCAAGGATACGCAGTATTTT
TRBV30	NA	once	TRBJ1-1	CAWSLMGGVYTEAFF	TGTGCCTGGAGCCTAATGGGGGGTGTATATACTGAAGCTTTCTTT
TRBV12-3/TRBV12-4	NA	NA	TRBJ1-2	CASNLGSGGIPYGYTF	TGTGCCAGCAATTTAGGATCAGGCGGCATTCCTTATGGCTACACCTTC
TRBV4-1	TRBD2	NA	TRBJ2-7	CASSQERASGASYEQYF	TGCGCCAGCAGCCAAGAACGCGCTAGCGGGGCCTCCTACGAGCAGTACTTC
TRBV6-5	TRBD2	NA	TRBJ2-5	CASSSPTSGAKETQYF	TGTGCCAGCAGTTCCCCGACCAGCGGGGCTAAAGAGACCCAGTACTTC
TRBV7-2	NA	NA	TRBJ2-7	CASSLDFTQSSEQYF	TGTGCCAGCAGCTTAGATTTTACGCAGTCTTCCGAGCAGTACTTC
TRBV28	TRBD1	NA	TRBJ1-2	CASGSPGQSYGYTF	TGTGCCAGCGGAAGCCCGGGACAGAGCTATGGCTACACCTTC
TRBV2	TRBD1	NA	TRBJ2-7	CASRVNRGGYEQYF	TGTGCCAGCAGGGTTAACAGGGGTGGCTACGAGCAGTACTTC
TRBV2	TRBD2	once	TRBJ2-7	CASSRVTSGSYEQYF	TGTGCCAGCAGCAGAGTGACTAGCGGCTCCTACGAGCAGTACTTC
TRBV20-1	TRBD1	many	TRBJ1-2	CSAESGQGDGYTF	TGCAGTGCAGAGAGCGGACAGGGCGATGGCTACACCTTC
TRBV5-1	TRBD1	few	TRBJ1-2	CASSVTGHDGYTF	TGCGCCAGCAGCGTGACAGGGCATGATGGCTACACCTTC
TRBV5-5	NA	NA	TRBJ2-2	CASSFGLDQAGELFF	TGTGCCAGCAGCTTTGGCTTAGACCAAGCCGGGGAGCTGTTTTTT
TRBV11-3	NA	NA	TRBJ1-1	CASSLSVLTEAFF	TGTGCCAGCAGCCTTAGTGTTCTCACTGAAGCTTTCTTT
TRBV5-1	NA	NA	TRBJ2-1	CASSLSSDSEQFF	TGCGCCAGCAGCTTGTCCAGTGACAGTGAGCAGTTCTTC
TRBV28	NA	NA	TRBJ1-4	CASSSRWTNEKLFF	TGTGCCAGCAGTTCCCGTTGGACTAATGAAAAACTGTTTTTT
TRBV2	NA	NA	TRBJ2-1	CASHREVPFF	TGTGCCAGTCACAGAGAGGTGCCGTTCTTC
TRBV20-1	TRBD2	NA	TRBJ2-5	CSARRLAGGQETQYF	TGCAGTGCTAGAAGACTAGCGGGGGGGCAAGAGACCCAGTACTTC
TRBV12-3/TRBV12-4	NA	NA	TRBJ2-7	CASSPRGRGHEQYF	TGTGCCAGCAGTCCGCGAGGGAGGGGGCACGAGCAGTACTTC
TRBV20-1	TRBD2	few	TRBJ2-7	CSAGKAGSSYEQYF	TGCAGTGCTGGCAAAGCGGGGAGCTCCTACGAGCAGTACTTC
TRBV7-2	NA	NA	TRBJ2-1	CASSLAGKDEQFF	TGTGCCAGCAGCTTAGCCGGGAAGGATGAGCAGTTCTTC
TRBV4-2	TRBD2	once	TRBJ2-5	CASSQRAQTGTSINEQYF	TGTGCCAGCAGCCAAAGGGCGCAAACCGGGACTAGCATCAATGAGCAGTACTTC
TRBV20-1	NA	few	TRBJ2-6	CSAMGQKGANVLTF	TGCAGCGCTATGGGGCAGAAAGGGGCCAACGTCCTGACTTTC
TRBV6-6	TRBD1	NA	TRBJ1-5	CASRRQGAPQHF	TGTGCCAGCAGAAGACAGGGCGCGCCCCAGCATTTT
TRBV10-3	NA	NA	TRBJ2-3	CAISEPTRPGTDTQYF	TGTGCCATCAGTGAGCCGACTAGACCTGGCACAGATACGCAGTATTTT